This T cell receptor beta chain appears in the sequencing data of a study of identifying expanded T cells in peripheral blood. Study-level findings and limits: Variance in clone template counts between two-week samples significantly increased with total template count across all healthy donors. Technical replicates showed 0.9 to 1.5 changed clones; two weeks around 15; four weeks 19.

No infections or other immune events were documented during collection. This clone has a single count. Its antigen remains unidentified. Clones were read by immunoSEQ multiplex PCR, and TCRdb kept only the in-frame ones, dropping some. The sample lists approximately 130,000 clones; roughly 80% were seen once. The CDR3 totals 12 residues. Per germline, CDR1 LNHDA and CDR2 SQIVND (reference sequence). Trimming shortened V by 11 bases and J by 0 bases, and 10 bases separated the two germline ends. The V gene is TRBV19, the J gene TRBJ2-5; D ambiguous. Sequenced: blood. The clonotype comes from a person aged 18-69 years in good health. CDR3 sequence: CAAATDQETQYF. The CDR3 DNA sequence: TGTGCCGCTGCCACAGACCAAGAGACCCAGTACTTC.